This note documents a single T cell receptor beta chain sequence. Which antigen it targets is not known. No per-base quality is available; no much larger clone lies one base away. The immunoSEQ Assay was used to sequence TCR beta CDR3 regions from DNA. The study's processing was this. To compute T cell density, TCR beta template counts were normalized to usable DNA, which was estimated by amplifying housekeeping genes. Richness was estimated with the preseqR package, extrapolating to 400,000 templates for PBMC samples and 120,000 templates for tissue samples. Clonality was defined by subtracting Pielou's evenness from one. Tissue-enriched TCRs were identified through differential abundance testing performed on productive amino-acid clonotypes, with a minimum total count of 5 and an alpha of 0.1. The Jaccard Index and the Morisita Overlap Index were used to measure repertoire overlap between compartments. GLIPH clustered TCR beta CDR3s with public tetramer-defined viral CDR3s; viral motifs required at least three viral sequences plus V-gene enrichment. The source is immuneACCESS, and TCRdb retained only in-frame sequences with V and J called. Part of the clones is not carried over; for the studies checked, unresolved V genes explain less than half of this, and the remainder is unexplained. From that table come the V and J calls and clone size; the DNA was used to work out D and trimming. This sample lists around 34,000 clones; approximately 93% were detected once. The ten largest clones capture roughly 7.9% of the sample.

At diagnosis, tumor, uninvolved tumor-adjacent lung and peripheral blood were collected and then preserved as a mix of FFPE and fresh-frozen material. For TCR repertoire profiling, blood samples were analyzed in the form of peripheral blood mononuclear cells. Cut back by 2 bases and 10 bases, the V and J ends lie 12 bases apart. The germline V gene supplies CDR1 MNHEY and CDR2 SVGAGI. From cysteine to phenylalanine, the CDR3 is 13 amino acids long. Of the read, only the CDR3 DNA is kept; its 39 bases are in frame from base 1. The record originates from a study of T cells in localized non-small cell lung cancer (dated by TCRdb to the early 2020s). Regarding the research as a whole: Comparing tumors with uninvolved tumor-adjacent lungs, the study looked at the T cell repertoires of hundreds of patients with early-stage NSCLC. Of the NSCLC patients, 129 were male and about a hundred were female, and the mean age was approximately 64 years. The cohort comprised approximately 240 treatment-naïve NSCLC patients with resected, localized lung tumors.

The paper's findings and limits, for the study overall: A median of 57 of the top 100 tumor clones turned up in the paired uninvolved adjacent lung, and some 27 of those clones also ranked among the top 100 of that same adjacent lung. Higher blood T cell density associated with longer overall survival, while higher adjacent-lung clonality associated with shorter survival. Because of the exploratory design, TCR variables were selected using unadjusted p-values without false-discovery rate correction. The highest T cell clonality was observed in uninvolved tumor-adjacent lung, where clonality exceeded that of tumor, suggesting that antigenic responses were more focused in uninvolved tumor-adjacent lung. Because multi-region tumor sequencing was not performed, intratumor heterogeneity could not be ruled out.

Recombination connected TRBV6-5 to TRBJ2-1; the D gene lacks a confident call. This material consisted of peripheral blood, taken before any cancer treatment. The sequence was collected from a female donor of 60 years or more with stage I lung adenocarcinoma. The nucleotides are TGTGCCAGCAGTTACCCATTTCAGGCCGAGCAGTTCTTC. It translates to CASSYPFQAEQFF.